This T cell receptor beta chain was recorded in a study of identical twins. General observations from the study: A partial confounding effect on zero-insertion analyses could come from invariant MAIT and iNKT cells. Cord blood beta clonotypes present at high abundance carried fewer insertions; no such pattern appeared in memory repertoires.

As regards this clonotype: Its antigen is currently unknown.

One entry per CDR3 protein, called by TCRdb with MiXCR from the 5' RACE reads. The sample holds about 290,000 distinct CDR3 sequences; over 8.5% are singletons and the top ten take 5.5% to 9%. Trimming stripped 2 bases from V and 7 bases from J, with 8 bases between. Germline assignment: CDR1 SGHTA and CDR2 FQGTGA. The CDR3 length is 13 residues. Separately, the same data were catalogued under a study of yellow fever vaccine responses in identical twins. This second study notes: The authors reported partly convergent, partly personalized vaccine responses in identical twins.

The specimen was CD8+ T cells sorted from blood. The gene calls are TRBV7-3 and TRBJ2-2, with D hard to call. The sequence was collected from a woman aged 18-29 years in good health. CDR3 DNA sequence: TGTGCCAGCAGCTTAGATAGTGTCGGGGAGCTGTTTTTT. It yields the protein CASSLDSVGELFF.